This entry concerns a single T cell receptor beta chain. The antigen is unknown. The sample is drawn from a study of identifying expanded T cells in peripheral blood. CDR3 length equals 12 residues. V lost 6 bases and J lost 12; bases outside the gene matches: 9. Per the germline V gene, CDR1 is MNHEY and CDR2 is SVGAGI. Method: immunoSEQ multiplex PCR; TCRdb's copy keeps in-frame clones and lacks some. The sample comprises under 70,000 clones, over 75% of which are singletons, and roughly 4.5% rests with the top ten. Study-wide points: Approximately 1.1 clones differed between technical replicates, versus around 15 and 19 over time.

This chain connects TRBV6-5 to TRBJ1-2; 8 bases line up with TRBD1. Sequences were obtained from blood. The sequence derives from a person aged 18 to 70 in good health. CDR3 residues: CASRRGQGLDTF. For the CDR3, the DNA is TGTGCCAGCAGACGTGGACAGGGTTTGGACACCTTC.